A single T cell receptor (beta chain) is shown here with its context. Its matching antigen is unknown. Here immunoSEQ multiplex PCR was the method, and the copy in TCRdb shows in-frame clones only, minus some. Among some 100,000 clones listed, approximately 94% were seen once. This entry is derived from a study of siplizumab effects on memory and regulatory T cells. Whole-study findings and limits: Under siplizumab, alloreactive sequences traced to unstimulated CD4+ memory cells were significantly reduced.

This CDR3 comprises 17 residues. The trim removed 0 bases at V and 1 base at J, leaving 8 bases unmatched. The clonotype originates from a human donor in good health. The chain combines TRBV23-1 with TRBJ2-5; 7 nucleotides line up with TRBD2. TRBV23-1 is labeled an ORF, and its function is uncertain. Sequencing was carried out using Tregs sorted from blood. CDR3 residues: CASSQSDELAAQETQYF. The CDR3 DNA reads as TGCGCCAGCAGTCAATCGGATGAGCTAGCGGCCCAAGAGACCCAGTACTTC.